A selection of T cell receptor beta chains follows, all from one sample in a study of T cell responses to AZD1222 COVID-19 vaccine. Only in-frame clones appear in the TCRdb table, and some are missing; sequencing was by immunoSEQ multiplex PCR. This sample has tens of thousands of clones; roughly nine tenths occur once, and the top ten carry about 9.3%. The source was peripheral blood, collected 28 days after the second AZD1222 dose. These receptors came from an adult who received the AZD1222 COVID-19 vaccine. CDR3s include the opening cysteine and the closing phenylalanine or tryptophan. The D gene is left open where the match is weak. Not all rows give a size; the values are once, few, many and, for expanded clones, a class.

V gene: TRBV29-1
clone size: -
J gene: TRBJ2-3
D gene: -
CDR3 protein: CSVLGGRIGRSTDTQYF
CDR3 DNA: TGCAGCGTTCTTGGTGGGAGGATCGGTCGTAGCACAGATACGCAGTATTTT

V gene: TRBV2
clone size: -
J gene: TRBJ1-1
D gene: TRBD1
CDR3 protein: CASSYDRGNTEAFF
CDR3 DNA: TGTGCCAGCAGTTACGACAGGGGGAACACTGAAGCTTTCTTT

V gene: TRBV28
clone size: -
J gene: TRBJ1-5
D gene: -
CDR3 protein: CASSLEGQKPQHF
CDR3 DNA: TGTGCCAGCAGTTTGGAGGGACAAAAGCCCCAGCATTTT

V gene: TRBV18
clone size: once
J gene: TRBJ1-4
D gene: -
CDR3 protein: CASSPQGGLTNEKLFF
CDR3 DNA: TGTGCCAGCTCACCACAGGGTGGCTTAACTAATGAAAAACTGTTTTTT

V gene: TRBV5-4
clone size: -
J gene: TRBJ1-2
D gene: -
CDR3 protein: CASSLVGGGYGYTF
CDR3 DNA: TGTGCCAGCAGCTTGGTAGGGGGGGGCTATGGCTACACCTTC

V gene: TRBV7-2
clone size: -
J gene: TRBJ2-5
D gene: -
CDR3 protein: CASSLTLSERWETQYF
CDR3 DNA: TGTGCCAGCAGCTTAACACTGTCGGAGAGATGGGAGACCCAGTACTTC

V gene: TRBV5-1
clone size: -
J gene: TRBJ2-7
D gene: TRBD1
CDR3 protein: CASSSGGQGYEQYF
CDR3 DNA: TGCGCCAGCAGCTCGGGGGGACAGGGTTACGAGCAGTACTTC

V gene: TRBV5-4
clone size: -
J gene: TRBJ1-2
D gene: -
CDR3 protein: CASSRPGINYGYTF
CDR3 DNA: TGTGCCAGCAGCAGACCAGGGATTAACTATGGCTACACCTTC

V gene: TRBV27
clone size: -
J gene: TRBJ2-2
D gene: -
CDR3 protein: CASSFPTALNTGELFF
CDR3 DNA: TGTGCCAGCAGTTTCCCGACAGCACTGAACACCGGGGAGCTGTTTTTT

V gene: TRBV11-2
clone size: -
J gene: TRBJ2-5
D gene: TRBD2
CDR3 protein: CASSPPGFRGGETQYF
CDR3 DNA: TGTGCCAGCAGCCCCCCGGGGTTTCGGGGGGGAGAGACCCAGTACTTC

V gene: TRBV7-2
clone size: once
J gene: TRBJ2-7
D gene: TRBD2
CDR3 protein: CASSLALAGGLEQYF
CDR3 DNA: TGTGCCAGCAGCTTAGCGCTAGCGGGGGGGCTCGAGCAGTACTTC

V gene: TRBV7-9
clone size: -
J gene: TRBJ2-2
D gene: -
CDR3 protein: CASSLELGTNTGELFF
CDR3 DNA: TGTGCCAGCAGCTTAGAGCTCGGAACGAACACCGGGGAGCTGTTTTTT

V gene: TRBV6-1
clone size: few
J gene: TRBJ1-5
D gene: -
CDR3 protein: CASSETRGWRPQHF
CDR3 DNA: TGTGCCAGCAGTGAAACTAGGGGATGGAGGCCCCAGCATTTT

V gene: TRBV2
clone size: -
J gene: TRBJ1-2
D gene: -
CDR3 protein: CASRVDSNYGYTF
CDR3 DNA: TGTGCCAGCAGGGTAGACAGTAACTATGGCTACACCTTC

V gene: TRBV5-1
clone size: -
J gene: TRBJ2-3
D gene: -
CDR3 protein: CASSLGGTDRTDTQYF
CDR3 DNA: TGCGCCAGCAGCTTGGGCGGGACAGATCGCACAGATACGCAGTATTTT

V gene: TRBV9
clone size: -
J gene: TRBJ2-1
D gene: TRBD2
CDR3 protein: CASSVGPSGGSSYNEQFF
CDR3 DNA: TGTGCCAGCAGCGTAGGCCCCTCGGGGGGTAGCTCCTACAATGAGCAGTTCTTC

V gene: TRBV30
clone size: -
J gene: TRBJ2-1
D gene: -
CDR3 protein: CAWSVRRSYNEQFF
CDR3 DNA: TGTGCCTGGAGTGTACGTCGGTCCTACAATGAGCAGTTCTTC

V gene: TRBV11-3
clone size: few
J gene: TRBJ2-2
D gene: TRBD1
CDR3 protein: CASSLGGTGRRTGELFF
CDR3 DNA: TGTGCCAGCAGCTTAGGGGGGACAGGGAGACGCACCGGGGAGCTGTTTTTT

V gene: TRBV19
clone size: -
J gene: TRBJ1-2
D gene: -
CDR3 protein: CASSNRVAYGYTF
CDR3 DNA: TGTGCCAGCTCGAACAGGGTCGCCTATGGCTACACCTTC

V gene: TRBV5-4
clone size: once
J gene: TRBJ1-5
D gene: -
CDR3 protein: CASSLQGSYQPQHF
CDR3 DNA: TGTGCCAGCAGCTTGCAGGGGTCATATCAGCCCCAGCATTTT